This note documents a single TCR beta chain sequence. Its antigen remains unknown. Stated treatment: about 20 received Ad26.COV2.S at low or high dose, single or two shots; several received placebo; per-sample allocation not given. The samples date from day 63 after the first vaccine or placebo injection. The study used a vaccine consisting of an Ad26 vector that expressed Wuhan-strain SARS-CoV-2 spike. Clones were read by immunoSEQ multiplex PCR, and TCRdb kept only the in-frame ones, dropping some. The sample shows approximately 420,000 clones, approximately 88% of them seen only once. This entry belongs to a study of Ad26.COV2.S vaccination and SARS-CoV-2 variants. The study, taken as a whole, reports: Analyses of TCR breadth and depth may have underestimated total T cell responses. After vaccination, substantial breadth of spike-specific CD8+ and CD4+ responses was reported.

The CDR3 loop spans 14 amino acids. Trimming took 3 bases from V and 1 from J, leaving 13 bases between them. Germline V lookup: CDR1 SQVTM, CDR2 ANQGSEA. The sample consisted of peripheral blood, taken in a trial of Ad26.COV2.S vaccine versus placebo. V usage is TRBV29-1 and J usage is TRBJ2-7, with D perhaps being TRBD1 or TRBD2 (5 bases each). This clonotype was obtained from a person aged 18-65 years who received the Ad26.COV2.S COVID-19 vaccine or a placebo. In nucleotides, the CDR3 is TGCAGCGTTGATACTGGGACGGGATCCTACGAGCAGTACTTC. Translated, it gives CSVDTGTGSYEQYF.